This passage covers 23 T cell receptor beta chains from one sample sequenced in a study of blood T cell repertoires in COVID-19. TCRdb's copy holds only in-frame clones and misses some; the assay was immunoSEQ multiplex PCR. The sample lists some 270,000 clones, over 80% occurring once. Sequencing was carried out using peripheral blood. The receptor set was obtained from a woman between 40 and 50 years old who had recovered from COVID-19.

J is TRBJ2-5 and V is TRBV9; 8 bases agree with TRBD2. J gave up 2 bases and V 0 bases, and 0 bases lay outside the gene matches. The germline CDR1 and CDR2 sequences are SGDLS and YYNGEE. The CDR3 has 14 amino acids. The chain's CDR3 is CASSVAGGQETQYF. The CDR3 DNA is TGTGCCAGCAGCGTAGCGGGGGGGCAAGAGACCCAGTACTTC.

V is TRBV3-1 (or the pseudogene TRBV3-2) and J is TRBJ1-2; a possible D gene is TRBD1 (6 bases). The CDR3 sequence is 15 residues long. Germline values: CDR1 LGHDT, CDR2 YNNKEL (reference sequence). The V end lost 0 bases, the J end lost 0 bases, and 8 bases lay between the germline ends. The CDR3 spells CASSQEGTPNYGYTF. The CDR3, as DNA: TGTGCCAGCAGCCAAGAGGGGACACCTAACTATGGCTACACCTTC.

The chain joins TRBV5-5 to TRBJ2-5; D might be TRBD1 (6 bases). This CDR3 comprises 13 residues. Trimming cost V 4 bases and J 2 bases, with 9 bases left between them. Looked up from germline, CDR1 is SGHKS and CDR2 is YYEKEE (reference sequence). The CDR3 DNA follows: TGTGCCAGCAGCACCGGACAGCAAGAGACCCAGTACTTC. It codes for CASSTGQQETQYF. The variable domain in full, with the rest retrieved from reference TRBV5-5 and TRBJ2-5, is DAGVTQSPTHLIKTRGQQVTLRCSPISGHKSVSWYQQVLGQGPQFIFQYYEKEERGRGNFPDRFSARQFPNYSSELNVNALLLGDSALYLCASSTGQQETQYFGPGTRLLVL.

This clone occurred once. The DNA for the CDR3 is TGTGCCAGCAGCGCCGCGGGGGCTAGTGGAGGCTACACCTTC. Protein product: CASSAAGASGGYTF. The chain joins TRBV7-8 to TRBJ1-2, with D possibly matching TRBD1 (6 bases). The germline V and J ends were trimmed by 5 bases and 8 bases, with 18 bases remaining between them. Germline CDR1 reads SGHVS; CDR2 reads FQNEAQ. This CDR3 has 14 amino acids.

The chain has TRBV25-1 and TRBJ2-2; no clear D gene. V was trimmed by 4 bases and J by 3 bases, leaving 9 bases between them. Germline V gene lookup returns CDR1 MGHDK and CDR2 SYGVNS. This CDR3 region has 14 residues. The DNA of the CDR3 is TGTGCCAGCAGTGCCTACCGGGACACCGGGGAGCTGTTTTTT. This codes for CASSAYRDTGELFF.

CDR3: CASSESQGTEAFF. CDR3 DNA sequence: TGCGCCAGCAGTGAGTCGCAGGGGACTGAAGCTTTCTTT. The chain joins TRBV10-2 to TRBJ1-1, with D possibly matching TRBD1 (6 bases). This CDR3 has 13 residues. V lost 0 bases, J lost 5 bases, and 7 bases lay in between. CDR1 and CDR2 (germline): WSHSY, SAAADI.

The CDR3 nucleotides read TGTGCCAGCAGGCGACAGGGTCTGGACACCGGGGAGCTGTTTTTT. This gives the protein CASRRQGLDTGELFF. V gene TRBV6-5 combines with J gene TRBJ2-2; 7 nucleotides agree with TRBD1. Trimming removed 6 bases from V and 3 bases from J; junction bases left unmatched: 7. This CDR3 has 15 residues. Germline V gives CDR1 MNHEY, CDR2 SVGAGI.

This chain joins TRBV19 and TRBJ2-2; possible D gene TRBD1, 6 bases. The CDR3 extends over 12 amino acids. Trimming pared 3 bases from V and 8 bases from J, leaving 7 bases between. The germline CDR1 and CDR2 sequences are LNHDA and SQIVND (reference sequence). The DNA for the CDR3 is TGTGCCAGTAGTATCGGACAGGGGGAGCTGTTTTTT. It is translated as CASSIGQGELFF.

CDR3: CSVVPGTGGGYTF. Here the CDR3 DNA reads TGCAGCGTTGTCCCCGGGACAGGTGGTGGCTACACCTTC. The chain recombines TRBV29-1 with TRBJ1-2; 8 bases map to TRBD1. CDR3 length: 13 amino acids. Per germline, CDR1 SQVTM and CDR2 ANQGSEA. Trimming took 4 bases from V and 7 from J; bases not matched to a gene: 8.

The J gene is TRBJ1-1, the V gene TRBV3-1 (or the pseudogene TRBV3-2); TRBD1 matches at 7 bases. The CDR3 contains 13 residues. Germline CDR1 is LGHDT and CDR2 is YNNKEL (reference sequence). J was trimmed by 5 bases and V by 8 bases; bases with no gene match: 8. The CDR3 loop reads CASVPTGRTEAFF. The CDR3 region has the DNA TGTGCCAGCGTCCCGACAGGGCGGACTGAAGCTTTCTTT.

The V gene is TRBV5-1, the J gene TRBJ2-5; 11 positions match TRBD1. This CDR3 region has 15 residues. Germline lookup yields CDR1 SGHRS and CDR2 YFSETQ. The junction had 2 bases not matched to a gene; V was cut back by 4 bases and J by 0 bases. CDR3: CASSGDRGNQETQYF. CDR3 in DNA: TGCGCCAGCAGCGGGGACAGGGGGAACCAAGAGACCCAGTACTTC.

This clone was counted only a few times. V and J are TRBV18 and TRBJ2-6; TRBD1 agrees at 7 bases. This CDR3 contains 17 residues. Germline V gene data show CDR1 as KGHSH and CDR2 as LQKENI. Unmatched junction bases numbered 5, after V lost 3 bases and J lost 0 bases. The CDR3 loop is CASSPPGQFSGANVLTF. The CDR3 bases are TGTGCCAGCTCACCGCCGGGACAGTTCTCTGGGGCCAACGTCCTGACTTTC.

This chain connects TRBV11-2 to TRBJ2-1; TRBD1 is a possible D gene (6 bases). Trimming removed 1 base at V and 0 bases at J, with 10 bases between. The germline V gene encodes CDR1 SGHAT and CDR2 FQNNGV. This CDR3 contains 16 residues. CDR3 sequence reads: CASSLGRTASYNEQFF. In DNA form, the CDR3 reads TGTGCCAGCAGCTTAGGAAGGACAGCCTCCTACAATGAGCAGTTCTTC.

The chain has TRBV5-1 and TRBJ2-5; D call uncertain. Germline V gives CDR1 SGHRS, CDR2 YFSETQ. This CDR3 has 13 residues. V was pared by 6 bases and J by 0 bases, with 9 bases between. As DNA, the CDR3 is TGCGCCAGCAACACACAGTACCAAGAGACCCAGTACTTC. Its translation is CASNTQYQETQYF.

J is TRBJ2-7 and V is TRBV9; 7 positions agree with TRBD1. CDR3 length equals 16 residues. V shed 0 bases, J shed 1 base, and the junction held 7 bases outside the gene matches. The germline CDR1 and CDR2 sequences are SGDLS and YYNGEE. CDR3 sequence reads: CASSVGLGGQSYEQYF. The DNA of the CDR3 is TGTGCCAGCAGCGTAGGTCTTGGGGGACAGTCCTACGAGCAGTACTTC.

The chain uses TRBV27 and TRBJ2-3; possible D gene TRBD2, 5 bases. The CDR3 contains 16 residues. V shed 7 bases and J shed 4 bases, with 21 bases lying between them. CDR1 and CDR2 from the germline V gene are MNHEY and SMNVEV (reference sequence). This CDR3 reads CASTLSPGLGSDTQYF. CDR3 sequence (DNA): TGTGCCAGCACCTTATCCCCGGGGTTAGGTTCAGATACGCAGTATTTT.

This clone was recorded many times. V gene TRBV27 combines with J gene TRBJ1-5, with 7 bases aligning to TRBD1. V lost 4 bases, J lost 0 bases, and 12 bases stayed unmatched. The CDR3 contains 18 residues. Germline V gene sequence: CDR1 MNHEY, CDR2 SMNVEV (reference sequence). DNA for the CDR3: TGTGCCAGCAGTTCGACAGGGTCGGATTTTTATAGCAATCAGCCCCAGCATTTT. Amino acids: CASSSTGSDFYSNQPQHF.

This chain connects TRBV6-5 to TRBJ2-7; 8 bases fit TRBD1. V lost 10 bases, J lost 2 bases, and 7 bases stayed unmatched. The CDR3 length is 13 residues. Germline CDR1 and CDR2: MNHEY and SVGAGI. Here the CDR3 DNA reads TGTGCCACCACACAGGGGGGTCCCTACGAGCAGTACTTC. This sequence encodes CATTQGGPYEQYF.

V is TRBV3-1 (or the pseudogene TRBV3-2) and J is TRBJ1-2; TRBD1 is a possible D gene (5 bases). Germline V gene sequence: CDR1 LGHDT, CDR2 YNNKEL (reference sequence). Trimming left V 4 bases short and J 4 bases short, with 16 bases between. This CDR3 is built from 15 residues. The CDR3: CASSRLGGVSYGYTF. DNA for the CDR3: TGTGCCAGCAGCCGACTGGGGGGTGTTAGCTATGGCTACACCTTC.

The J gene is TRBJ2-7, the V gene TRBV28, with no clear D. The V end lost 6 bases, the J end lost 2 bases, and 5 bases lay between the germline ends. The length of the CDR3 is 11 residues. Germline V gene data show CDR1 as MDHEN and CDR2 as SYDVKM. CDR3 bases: TGTGCCAGCAGCCTCGCCTACGAGCAGTACTTC. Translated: CASSLAYEQYF.

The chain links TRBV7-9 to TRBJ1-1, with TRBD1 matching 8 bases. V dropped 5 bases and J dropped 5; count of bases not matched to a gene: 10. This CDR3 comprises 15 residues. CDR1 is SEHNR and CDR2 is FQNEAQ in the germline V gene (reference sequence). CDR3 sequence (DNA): TGTGCCAGCAGCCGAACAGGGGGAGGTAGGACTGAAGCTTTCTTT. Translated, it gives CASSRTGGGRTEAFF.

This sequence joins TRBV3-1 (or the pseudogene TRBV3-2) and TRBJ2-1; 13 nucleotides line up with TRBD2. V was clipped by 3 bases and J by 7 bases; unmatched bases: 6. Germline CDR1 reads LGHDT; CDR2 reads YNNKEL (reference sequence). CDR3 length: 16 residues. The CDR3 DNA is TGTGCCAGCAGCCACCTAGCGGGACTAGCGGGGAATGAGCAGTTCTTC. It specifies CASSHLAGLAGNEQFF.

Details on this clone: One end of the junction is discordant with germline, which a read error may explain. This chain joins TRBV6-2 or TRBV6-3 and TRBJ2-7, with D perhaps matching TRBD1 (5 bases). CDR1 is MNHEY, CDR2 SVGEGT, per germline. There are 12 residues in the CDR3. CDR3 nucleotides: TGTGCCAGCAGCCCCTTGGGGCTCAGACCACACTTC. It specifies CASSPLGLRPHF.